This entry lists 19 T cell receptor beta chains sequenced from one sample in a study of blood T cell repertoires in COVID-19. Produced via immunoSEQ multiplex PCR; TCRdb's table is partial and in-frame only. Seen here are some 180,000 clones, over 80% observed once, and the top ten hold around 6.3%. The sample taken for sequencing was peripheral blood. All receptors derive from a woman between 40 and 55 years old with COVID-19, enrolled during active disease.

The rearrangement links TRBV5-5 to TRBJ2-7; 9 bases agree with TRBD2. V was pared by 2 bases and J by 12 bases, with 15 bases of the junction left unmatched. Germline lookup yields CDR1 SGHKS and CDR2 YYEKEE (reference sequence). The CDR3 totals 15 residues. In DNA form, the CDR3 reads TGTGCCAGCAGCTTCCTACCGGGACTAGCCGAGTCGCTGTACTTC. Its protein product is CASSFLPGLAESLYF.

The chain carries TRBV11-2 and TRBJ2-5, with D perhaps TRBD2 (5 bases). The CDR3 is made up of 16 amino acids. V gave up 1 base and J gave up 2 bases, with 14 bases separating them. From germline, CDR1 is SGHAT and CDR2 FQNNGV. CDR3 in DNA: TGTGCCAGCAGCTTAGGTTCTAGCCCCTTACAAGAGACCCAGTACTTC. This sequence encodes CASSLGSSPLQETQYF.

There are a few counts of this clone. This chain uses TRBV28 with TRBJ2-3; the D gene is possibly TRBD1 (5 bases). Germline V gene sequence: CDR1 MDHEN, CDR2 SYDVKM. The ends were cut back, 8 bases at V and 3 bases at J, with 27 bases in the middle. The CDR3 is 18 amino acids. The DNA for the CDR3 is TGTGCCAGCGGGTACGGTTACAGGAACTTAAAATCAACAGATACGCAGTATTTT. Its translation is CASGYGYRNLKSTDTQYF.

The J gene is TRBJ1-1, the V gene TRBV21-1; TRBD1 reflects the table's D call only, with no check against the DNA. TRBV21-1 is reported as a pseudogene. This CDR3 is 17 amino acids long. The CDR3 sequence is CASSKVGDMRVNTEAFF. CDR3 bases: TGTGCCAGCAGCAAAGTCGGGGACATGAGGGTCAACACTGAAGCTTTCTTT.

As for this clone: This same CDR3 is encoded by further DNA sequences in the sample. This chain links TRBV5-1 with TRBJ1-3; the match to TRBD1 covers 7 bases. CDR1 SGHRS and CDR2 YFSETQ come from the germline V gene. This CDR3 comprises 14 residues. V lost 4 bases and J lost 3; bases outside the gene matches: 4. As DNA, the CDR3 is TGCGCCAGCAGCCTAGGGACAGATGGAAACACCATATATTTT. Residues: CASSLGTDGNTIYF.

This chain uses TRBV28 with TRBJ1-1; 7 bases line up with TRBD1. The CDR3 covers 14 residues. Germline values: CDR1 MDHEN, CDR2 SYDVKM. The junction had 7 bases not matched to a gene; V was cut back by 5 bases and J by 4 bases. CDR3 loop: CASSPPQGFTEAFF. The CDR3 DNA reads TGTGCCAGCAGTCCCCCACAGGGGTTCACTGAAGCTTTCTTT. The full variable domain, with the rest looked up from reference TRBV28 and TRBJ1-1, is DVKVTQSSRYLVKRTGEKVFLECVQDMDHENMFWYRQDPGLGLRLIYFSYDVKMKEKGDIPEGYSVSREKKERFSLILESASTNQTSMYLCASSPPQGFTEAFFGQGTRLTVV.

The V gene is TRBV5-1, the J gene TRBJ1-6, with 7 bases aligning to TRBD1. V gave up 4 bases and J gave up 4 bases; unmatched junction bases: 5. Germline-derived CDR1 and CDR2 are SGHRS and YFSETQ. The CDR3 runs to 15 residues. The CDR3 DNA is TGCGCCAGCAGCCCCCGACAGGGTTATAATTCACCCCTCCACTTT. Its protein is CASSPRQGYNSPLHF.

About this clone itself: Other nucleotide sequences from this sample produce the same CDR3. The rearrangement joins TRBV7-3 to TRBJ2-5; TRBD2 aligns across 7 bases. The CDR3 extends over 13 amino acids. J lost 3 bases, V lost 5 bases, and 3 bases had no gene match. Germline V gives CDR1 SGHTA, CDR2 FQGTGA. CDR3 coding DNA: TGTGCCAGCAGCCTCGGGACTAAAGAGACCCAGTACTTC. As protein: CASSLGTKETQYF. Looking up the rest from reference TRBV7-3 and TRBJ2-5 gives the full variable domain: GAGVSQTPSNKVTEKGKYVELRCDPISGHTALYWYRQSLGQGPEFLIYFQGTGAADDSGLPNDRFFAVRPEGSVSTLKIQRTERGDSAVYLCASSLGTKETQYFGPGTRLLVL.

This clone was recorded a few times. The CDR3 here is CASSLGAIATNEKLFF. The CDR3 DNA reads as TGCGCCAGCAGCCTAGGCGCGATAGCAACTAATGAAAAACTGTTTTTT. The V gene is TRBV5-1, the J gene TRBJ1-4; no clear D gene. The V gene's germline CDR1 is SGHRS and CDR2 YFSETQ. V was clipped by 4 bases and J by 0 bases, with 13 bases between them. The CDR3 totals 16 residues.

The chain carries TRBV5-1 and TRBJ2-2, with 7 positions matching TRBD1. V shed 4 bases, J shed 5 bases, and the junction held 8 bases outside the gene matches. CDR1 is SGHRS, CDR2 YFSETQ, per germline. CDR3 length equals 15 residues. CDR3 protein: CASSPTGAGTGELFF. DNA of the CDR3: TGCGCCAGCAGCCCCACAGGGGCGGGTACCGGGGAGCTGTTTTTT.

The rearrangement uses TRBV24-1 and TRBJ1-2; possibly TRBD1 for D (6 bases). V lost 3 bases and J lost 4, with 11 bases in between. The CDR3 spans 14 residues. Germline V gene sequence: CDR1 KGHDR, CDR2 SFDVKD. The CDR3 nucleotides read TGTGCCACCAGTGATCCCTTCAGGGGCTATGGCTACACCTTC. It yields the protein CATSDPFRGYGYTF.

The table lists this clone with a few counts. For the CDR3, the DNA is TGTGCCAGCAGCTTATTTCCCCCGCGCGATCAGCCCCAGCATTTT. Encoded protein: CASSLFPPRDQPQHF. The chain has TRBV7-8 and TRBJ1-5, with no clear D. Germline CDR1 is SGHVS and CDR2 is FQNEAQ. Trimming left V 2 bases short and J 5 bases short, with 13 bases between. The CDR3 contains 15 residues.

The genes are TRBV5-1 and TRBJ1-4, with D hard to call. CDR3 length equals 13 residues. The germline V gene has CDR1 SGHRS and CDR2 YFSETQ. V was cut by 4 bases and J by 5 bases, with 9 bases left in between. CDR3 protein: CASSPGPNEKLFF. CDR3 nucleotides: TGCGCCAGCAGCCCTGGGCCCAATGAAAAACTGTTTTTT.

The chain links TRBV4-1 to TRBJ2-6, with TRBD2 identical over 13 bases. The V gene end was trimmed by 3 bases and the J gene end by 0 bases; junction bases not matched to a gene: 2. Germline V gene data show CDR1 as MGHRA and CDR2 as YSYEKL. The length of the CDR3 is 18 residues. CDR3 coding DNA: TGCGCCAGCAGCCAGCGACTAGCGGGGGGCTCTGGGGCCAACGTCCTGACTTTC. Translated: CASSQRLAGGSGANVLTF.

The CDR3 bases are TGTGCCAGCAAGAGAACAGGGGAATTGTCCTACGAGCAGTACTTC. The encoded protein is CASKRTGELSYEQYF. V usage is TRBV2 and J usage is TRBJ2-7, with TRBD1 identical over 7 bases. With 7 bases clipped from V and 1 base from J, the junction kept 10 bases outside the gene matches. Per germline, CDR1 SNHLY and CDR2 FYNNEI. The CDR3 has 15 amino acids.

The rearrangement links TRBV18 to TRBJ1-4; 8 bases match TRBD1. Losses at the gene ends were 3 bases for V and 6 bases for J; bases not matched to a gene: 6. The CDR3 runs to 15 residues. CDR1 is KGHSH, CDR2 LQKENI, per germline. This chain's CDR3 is CASSPTGAAHEKLFF. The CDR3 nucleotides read TGTGCCAGCTCACCGACAGGGGCAGCACATGAAAAACTGTTTTTT.

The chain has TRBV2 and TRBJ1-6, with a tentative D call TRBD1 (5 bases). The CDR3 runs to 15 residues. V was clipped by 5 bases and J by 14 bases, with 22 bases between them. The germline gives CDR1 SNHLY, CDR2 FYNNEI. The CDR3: CASSLQEAGIGALHF. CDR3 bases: TGTGCCAGCAGTCTACAGGAGGCGGGGATAGGGGCCCTCCACTTT.

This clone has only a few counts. The CDR3 here is CASRLAGQGARSGYTF. CDR3 sequence (DNA): TGTGCCAGCAGACTAGCGGGACAGGGGGCGAGGAGTGGCTACACCTTC. V is TRBV5-4 and J is TRBJ1-2, with 12 bases identical to TRBD1. CDR1 and CDR2 from the germline V gene are SGHNT and YYREEE (reference sequence). Trimming took 5 bases from V and 7 from J; bases not matched to a gene: 12. The CDR3 sequence is 16 residues long.

The DNA for the CDR3 is TGTGCCAGCAGCCGCCTGGGAGACGAGCAGTACTTC. Its translation is CASSRLGDEQYF. The J gene is TRBJ2-7, the V gene TRBV11-2, with D maybe TRBD2 (5 bases). Germline V CDR1 and CDR2: SGHAT, FQNNGV. This CDR3 contains 12 residues. V lost 5 bases and J lost 5, with 10 bases in between. The full variable domain, rest sourced from reference TRBV11-2 and TRBJ2-7, is EAGVAQSPRYKIIEKRQSVAFWCNPISGHATLYWYQQILGQGPKLLIQFQNNGVVDDSQLPKDRFSAERLKGVDSTLKIQPAKLEDSAVYLCASSRLGDEQYFGPGTRLTVT.